Listed below are T cell receptor beta chains from one sample, sequenced in a study of shared clonotypes between healthy human individuals. TCRdb's copy holds only in-frame clones and misses some; the assay was immunoSEQ multiplex PCR. Among over a million clones, 70% to 80% were seen once, and the ten largest hold 0.6% to 0.75%. The material sequenced was memory CD4+ T cells from PBMCs. These receptors were collected from a man in his late teens or twenties in good health. Some clones in this sample may be carry-over from other donors' samples. Both conserved end residues are part of each CDR3. The order of the fields is D gene, J gene, V gene, clone size, CDR3 protein, CDR3 DNA. D genes are given only for firm matches. Expanded clones are given a class, and other clones once, few, many or no size at all.

D: TRBD1; J: TRBJ1-2; V: TRBV5-6; size: once; CDR3: CASSFGTGLGGYTF; DNA: TGTGCCAGCAGCTTCGGGACAGGTTTGGGTGGCTACACCTTC
D: TRBD1; J: TRBJ2-5; V: TRBV6-5; size: NA; CDR3: CASSWDPRGLETQYF; DNA: TGTGCCAGCAGTTGGGACCCCAGGGGGTTAGAGACCCAGTACTTC
D: TRBD2; J: TRBJ2-7; V: TRBV9; size: many; CDR3: CASSVGPGGVYEQYF; DNA: TGTGCCAGCAGCGTAGGTCCGGGAGGGGTATACGAGCAGTACTTC
D: NA; J: TRBJ2-5; V: TRBV2; size: NA; CDR3: CASMYQETQYF; DNA: TGTGCCAGCATGTACCAAGAGACCCAGTACTTC
D: NA; J: TRBJ1-2; V: TRBV28; size: NA; CDR3: CASSLGSRNTPYGYTF; DNA: TGTGCCAGCAGTTTGGGTTCTCGCAACACACCCTATGGCTACACCTTC
D: NA; J: TRBJ2-3; V: TRBV28; size: NA; CDR3: CASSPGGSYDTQYF; DNA: TGTGCCAGCAGTCCCGGGGGCAGTTACGATACGCAGTATTTT
D: NA; J: TRBJ2-3; V: TRBV7-2; size: few; CDR3: CASSSPGRVTDTQYF; DNA: TGTGCCAGCAGCTCCCCGGGACGGGTCACAGATACGCAGTATTTT
D: NA; J: TRBJ1-1; V: TRBV14; size: NA; CDR3: CASSSKNGLGAFF; DNA: TGTGCCAGCAGCTCAAAGAACGGGCTAGGGGCTTTCTTT
D: NA; J: TRBJ1-1; V: TRBV4-1; size: NA; CDR3: CASSQDELMNTEAFF; DNA: TGCGCCAGCAGCCAAGATGAACTTATGAACACTGAAGCTTTCTTT
D: TRBD2; J: TRBJ2-1; V: TRBV30; size: few; CDR3: CAWSVTSGGEQFF; DNA: TGTGCCTGGAGTGTTACTAGCGGGGGGGAGCAGTTCTTC
D: NA; J: TRBJ2-6; V: TRBV19; size: NA; CDR3: CASIHRSGANVLTF; DNA: TGTGCCAGTATCCATAGATCTGGGGCCAACGTCCTGACTTTC
D: NA; J: TRBJ2-1; V: TRBV27; size: NA; CDR3: CASSVRGRYNEQFF; DNA: TGTGCCAGCAGTGTCAGGGGTCGCTACAATGAGCAGTTCTTC
D: NA; J: TRBJ1-2; V: TRBV5-5; size: NA; CDR3: CASSVGSSGGNYGYTF; DNA: TGTGCCAGCAGCGTGGGTAGTTCGGGGGGCAACTATGGCTACACCTTC
D: NA; J: TRBJ2-1; V: TRBV20-1; size: once; CDR3: CSAARGDEQFF; DNA: TGCAGTGCCGCTCGTGGGGATGAGCAGTTCTTC
D: NA; J: TRBJ1-2; V: TRBV19; size: NA; CDR3: CASSPRGGFGGYTF; DNA: TGTGCCAGTAGTCCCCGTGGGGGATTCGGTGGCTACACCTTC
D: TRBD1; J: TRBJ1-1; V: TRBV28; size: NA; CDR3: CASSPQDRGDTEAFF; DNA: TGTGCCAGCAGTCCCCAAGACAGGGGGGACACTGAAGCTTTCTTT
D: NA; J: TRBJ1-1; V: TRBV12-5; size: NA; CDR3: CASGRGQPNTEAFF; DNA: TGTGCTAGTGGCAGAGGACAGCCGAACACTGAAGCTTTCTTT
D: NA; J: TRBJ2-3; V: TRBV19; size: NA; CDR3: CASSGGRGSTDTQYF; DNA: TGTGCCAGTAGTGGTGGGCGGGGAAGCACAGATACGCAGTATTTT
D: NA; J: TRBJ2-6; V: TRBV5-5; size: NA; CDR3: CASSPPISGANVLTF; DNA: TGTGCCAGCAGCCCACCCATCTCTGGGGCCAACGTCCTGACTTTC
D: TRBD1; J: TRBJ1-2; V: TRBV28; size: NA; CDR3: CATYRGGGYTF; DNA: TGTGCCACGTACAGGGGTGGCGGCTACACCTTC
D: NA; J: TRBJ2-3; V: TRBV4-1; size: NA; CDR3: CASSRRDFGTDTQYF; DNA: TGCGCCAGCAGCCGACGGGACTTCGGCACAGATACGCAGTATTTT
D: TRBD1; J: TRBJ2-2; V: TRBV18; size: few; CDR3: CASSPGTGPTGELFF; DNA: TGTGCCAGCTCCCCCGGGACAGGACCCACCGGGGAGCTGTTTTTT
D: TRBD1; J: TRBJ1-1; V: TRBV5-1; size: NA; CDR3: CASSLVAGGNTEAFF; DNA: TGCGCCAGCAGCTTGGTTGCAGGGGGGAACACTGAAGCTTTCTTT
D: TRBD1; J: TRBJ1-5; V: TRBV2; size: NA; CDR3: CASSLLQGAQPQHF; DNA: TGTGCAAGCAGTCTTCTACAGGGGGCTCAGCCCCAGCATTTT
D: TRBD2; J: TRBJ2-1; V: TRBV5-1; size: NA; CDR3: CASSPGLADYNEQFF; DNA: TGCGCCAGCAGCCCGGGACTAGCGGACTACAATGAGCAGTTCTTC
D: TRBD1; J: TRBJ2-7; V: TRBV12-5; size: NA; CDR3: CASGLNRGEQYF; DNA: TGTGCTAGTGGACTTAACAGGGGCGAGCAGTACTTC
D: TRBD2; J: TRBJ2-1; V: TRBV10-1; size: NA; CDR3: CASSPSGKAEQFF; DNA: TGCGCCAGCAGTCCTAGCGGGAAGGCTGAGCAGTTCTTC
D: NA; J: TRBJ1-5; V: TRBV7-9; size: few; CDR3: CASSPGGVQPQHF; DNA: TGTGCCAGCAGCCCGGGGGGGGTACAGCCCCAGCATTTT
D: TRBD2; J: TRBJ2-3; V: TRBV30; size: NA; CDR3: CASRLAGDTQYF; DNA: TGTGCCTCAAGACTAGCGGGGGATACGCAGTATTTT
D: TRBD2; J: TRBJ2-5; V: TRBV30; size: NA; CDR3: CAWTFGTSGAQETQYF; DNA: TGTGCCTGGACCTTCGGGACTAGCGGGGCTCAAGAGACCCAGTACTTC
D: NA; J: TRBJ1-1; V: TRBV9; size: NA; CDR3: CASSVMGQSTEAFF; DNA: TGTGCCAGCAGCGTGATGGGCCAGTCCACTGAAGCTTTCTTT
D: TRBD2; J: TRBJ2-5; V: TRBV6-6; size: NA; CDR3: CASSSPGLASETQYF; DNA: TGTGCCAGCAGTTCCCCGGGACTAGCTTCCGAGACCCAGTACTTC
D: NA; J: TRBJ2-7; V: TRBV28; size: NA; CDR3: CASRGTPGEQYF; DNA: TGTGCCAGCAGAGGGACCCCCGGCGAGCAGTACTTC